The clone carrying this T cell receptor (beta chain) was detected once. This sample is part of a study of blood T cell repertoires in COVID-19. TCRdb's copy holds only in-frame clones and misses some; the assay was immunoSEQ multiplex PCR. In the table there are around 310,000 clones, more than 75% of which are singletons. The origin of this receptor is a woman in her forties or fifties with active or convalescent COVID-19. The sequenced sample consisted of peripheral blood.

The CDR3 loop reads CSVREGRGLNYGYTF. DNA for the CDR3: TGCAGCGTTCGGGAGGGCAGGGGACTCAACTATGGCTACACCTTC. This sequence joins TRBV29-1 and TRBJ1-2; D perhaps matches TRBD1 (6 bases). This CDR3 has 15 amino acids. Trimming removed 5 bases from V and 2 bases from J, with 18 bases in between. The germline V gene encodes CDR1 SQVTM and CDR2 ANQGSEA.